These 19 T cell receptor beta chains originate from one sample sequenced in a study of blood T cell repertoires in COVID-19. TCRdb's copy holds only in-frame clones and misses some; the assay was immunoSEQ multiplex PCR. The table records 88,000 or so clones, 81% of them present only once. Material: peripheral blood. These receptors were taken from a man aged 55-75 years with acute or convalescent COVID-19.

This chain uses TRBV28 with TRBJ2-5; 9 nucleotides align to TRBD1. The V and J ends lost 6 bases and 6 bases, in that order; junction bases with no gene match: 11. Per germline, CDR1 MDHEN and CDR2 SYDVKM. The CDR3 is made up of 15 amino acids. CDR3 sequence reads: CASSKRDRDHQTQYF. The CDR3 coding sequence is TGTGCCAGCAGCAAACGGGACAGGGACCATCAGACCCAGTACTTC.

This clone was observed a few times. V gene TRBV7-2 combines with J gene TRBJ1-4, with 7 positions matching TRBD1. V gave up 5 bases and J gave up 13 bases; unmatched junction bases: 7. Germline V lookup: CDR1 SGHTA, CDR2 FQGNSA. The CDR3 contains 12 residues. CDR3 residues: CASSTRTGRLFF. The CDR3 region has the DNA TGTGCCAGCAGCACGCGGACAGGCCGACTGTTTTTT.

V is TRBV5-6 and J is TRBJ2-2; tentative D call: TRBD1 (5 bases). CDR1 and CDR2 (germline): SGHDT, YYEEEE. Trimming stripped 1 base from V and 4 bases from J, with 5 bases between. The CDR3 runs 13 residues. The CDR3 DNA reads as TGTGCCAGCAGCTTGCAGGGCACCGGGGAGCTGTTTTTT. Translation: CASSLQGTGELFF. Complete variable domain (other parts from reference TRBV5-6 and TRBJ2-2): DAGVTQSPTHLIKTRGQQVTLRCSPKSGHDTVSWYQQALGQGPQFIFQYYEEEERQRGNFPDRFSGHQFPNYSSELNVNALLLGDSALYLCASSLQGTGELFFGEGSRLTVL.

J is TRBJ1-1 and V is TRBV25-1, with a weak D call TRBD1 (6 bases). From germline, CDR1 is MGHDK and CDR2 SYGVNS. V dropped 1 base and J dropped 1 base, with 10 bases sitting between them. The CDR3 consists of 15 residues. This CDR3 is CASSEWGQSNTEAFF. As DNA, the CDR3 is TGTGCCAGCAGTGAATGGGGACAATCGAACACTGAAGCTTTCTTT.

The chain couples TRBV13 to TRBJ1-1, with 8 bases matching TRBD1. This CDR3 is 14 amino acids long. V dropped 5 bases and J dropped 7; count of bases not matched to a gene: 9. CDR1 is PRHDT and CDR2 is FYEKMQ in the germline V gene (reference sequence). CDR3: CASSLQGAWGEAFF. In DNA, the CDR3 is TGTGCCAGCAGCCTTCAGGGGGCTTGGGGTGAAGCTTTCTTT.

The chain has TRBV4-2 and TRBJ1-5, with 7 bases identical to TRBD1. J was trimmed by 4 bases and V by 3 bases; bases with no gene match: 6. Germline V gene sequence: CDR1 LGHNA, CDR2 YNFKEQ. This CDR3 is built from 15 residues. The CDR3 nucleotides read TGTGCCAGCAGCCAGTCCGGGACAGATAATCAGCCCCAGCATTTT. Translating it yields CASSQSGTDNQPQHF.

The J gene is TRBJ2-1, the V gene TRBV5-1, with 11 bases that match TRBD2. The germline V gene encodes CDR1 SGHRS and CDR2 YFSETQ. The CDR3 loop spans 17 amino acids. The V gene end was trimmed by 3 bases and the J gene end by 7 bases; junction bases not matched to a gene: 12. The CDR3: CASSWPATSGVPNEQFF. CDR3 nucleotide sequence: TGCGCCAGCAGCTGGCCCGCGACTAGCGGGGTACCTAATGAGCAGTTCTTC.

The chain recombines TRBV3-1 (or the pseudogene TRBV3-2) with TRBJ2-3; 8 bases line up with TRBD2. The CDR3 runs 15 residues. V trimming: 3 bases; J trimming: 1 base; junction bases outside the gene matches: 3. CDR1 and CDR2 (germline): LGHDT, YNNKEL (reference sequence). The CDR3 spells CASSHLTSGTDTQYF. The CDR3, as DNA: TGTGCCAGCAGCCACCTGACTAGCGGCACAGATACGCAGTATTTT.

This clone occurred a few times. This sequence joins TRBV10-3 and TRBJ1-5, with a tentative D call TRBD1 (6 bases). The CDR3 runs 14 residues. V lost 4 bases, J lost 7 bases, and 14 bases lay in between. The germline V gene encodes CDR1 ENHRY and CDR2 SYGVKD. As DNA, the CDR3 is TGTGCCATCAGTGTCGGGGGGCTTGGACAGCCCCAGCATTTT. Its translation: CAISVGGLGQPQHF.

The V call is TRBV5-4, the J call TRBJ2-1; 8 positions agree with TRBD1. This CDR3 region has 15 residues. Germline trimming cut 6 bases from V and 6 bases from J; bases unmatched to any gene: 11. Germline CDR1 and CDR2: SGHNT and YYREEE (reference sequence). CDR3 nucleotide sequence: TGTGCCAGCACCGCACGTGTCGGACAGGGCAATGAGCAGTTCTTC. Protein product: CASTARVGQGNEQFF.

This clone was picked up one time. J is TRBJ2-1 and V is TRBV9; 7 bases map to TRBD1. Germline loops: CDR1 SGDLS, CDR2 YYNGEE. V was pared by 0 bases and J by 7 bases, with 4 bases of the junction left unmatched. This CDR3 is 14 amino acids long. CDR3 in amino acids: CASSVAGQWNEQFF. For the CDR3, the DNA is TGTGCCAGCAGCGTAGCGGGACAGTGGAATGAGCAGTTCTTC.

This chain connects TRBV13 to TRBJ1-6, with 11 bases that match TRBD1. J was trimmed by 6 bases and V by 4 bases; bases with no gene match: 5. The germline gives CDR1 PRHDT, CDR2 FYEKMQ (reference sequence). The CDR3 extends over 16 amino acids. CDR3 sequence reads: CASSSDRGPFNSPLHF. CDR3 nucleotides: TGTGCCAGCAGCTCGGACAGGGGGCCCTTTAATTCACCCCTCCACTTT.

This chain joins TRBV4-3 and TRBJ1-5; possible D gene TRBD1, 6 bases. Germline values: CDR1 LGHNA, CDR2 YSLEER. This CDR3 contains 15 residues. V lost 0 bases, J lost 2 bases, and 8 bases lay in between. CDR3 amino acids: CASSQDSGGNQPQHF. CDR3 DNA: TGCGCCAGCAGCCAAGATTCAGGGGGCAATCAGCCCCAGCATTTT.

The chain combines TRBV19 with TRBJ2-7, with D perhaps TRBD2 (5 bases). The CDR3 contains 15 residues. The V end lost 3 bases, the J end lost 3 bases, and 15 bases lay between the germline ends. Germline lookup yields CDR1 LNHDA and CDR2 SQIVND (reference sequence). The CDR3 DNA is TGTGCCAGTAGTATGGCCGTAGGACTCGGCTACGAGCAGTACTTC. As protein: CASSMAVGLGYEQYF.

This clone was counted at least ten times. The chain is built from TRBV5-5 and TRBJ2-7; D is ambiguous. Per the germline V gene, CDR1 is SGHKS and CDR2 is YYEKEE (reference sequence). The V end was cut by 0 bases, the J end by 0 bases, with 7 bases between. The CDR3 runs to 14 residues. CDR3 residues: CASSLGGSSYEQYF. The CDR3 DNA sequence: TGTGCCAGCAGCTTGGGTGGCAGCTCCTACGAGCAGTACTTC. Full variable domain (missing parts from reference TRBV5-5 and TRBJ2-7): DAGVTQSPTHLIKTRGQQVTLRCSPISGHKSVSWYQQVLGQGPQFIFQYYEKEERGRGNFPDRFSARQFPNYSSELNVNALLLGDSALYLCASSLGGSSYEQYFGPGTRLTVT.

The V gene is TRBV5-8, the J gene TRBJ2-3; TRBD2 agrees at 8 bases. The junction had 11 bases not matched to a gene; V was cut back by 0 bases and J by 5 bases. The CDR3 is made up of 17 amino acids. Germline CDR1 and CDR2: SGHTS and YDEGEE. CDR3 region: CASSLAPRGGQRDTQYF. For the CDR3, the DNA is TGTGCCAGCAGCTTGGCCCCTCGGGGGGGCCAGCGAGATACGCAGTATTTT.

This chain links TRBV7-2 with TRBJ2-1; tentatively, D is TRBD2 (6 bases). The germline V gene encodes CDR1 SGHTA and CDR2 FQGNSA. The CDR3 extends over 16 amino acids. Trimming left V 2 bases short and J 4 bases short, with 15 bases between. The CDR3, as DNA: TGTGCCAGCAGCTTATGGCAGCGGGCGCTTTACAATGAGCAGTTCTTC. Translated: CASSLWQRALYNEQFF. The full variable domain, with the rest looked up from reference TRBV7-2 and TRBJ2-1, is GAGVSQSPSNKVTEKGKDVELRCDPISGHTALYWYRQSLGQGLEFLIYFQGNSAPDKSGLPSDRFSAERTGGSVSTLTIQRTQQEDSAVYLCASSLWQRALYNEQFFGPGTRLTVL.

The chain is built from TRBV27 and TRBJ1-1, with TRBD1 matching 7 bases. The V segment lost 5 bases and the J segment 5 bases; nucleotides outside the gene matches: 11. The CDR3 is 15 residues long. CDR1 MNHEY and CDR2 SMNVEV come from the germline V gene (reference sequence). CDR3 bases: TGTGCCAGCAGTAAGATGACAGGGATGGTAACTGAAGCTTTCTTT. Its translation: CASSKMTGMVTEAFF.

The rearrangement uses TRBV5-4 and TRBJ1-4, with 9 positions matching TRBD1. The V and J ends lost 4 bases and 3 bases, in that order; junction bases with no gene match: 7. The germline CDR1 and CDR2 sequences are SGHNT and YYREEE (reference sequence). The CDR3 has 16 residues. CDR3 residues: CASSGRRTGANEKLFF. In nucleotides, the CDR3 is TGTGCCAGCAGCGGACGCCGGACAGGGGCTAATGAAAAACTGTTTTTT.